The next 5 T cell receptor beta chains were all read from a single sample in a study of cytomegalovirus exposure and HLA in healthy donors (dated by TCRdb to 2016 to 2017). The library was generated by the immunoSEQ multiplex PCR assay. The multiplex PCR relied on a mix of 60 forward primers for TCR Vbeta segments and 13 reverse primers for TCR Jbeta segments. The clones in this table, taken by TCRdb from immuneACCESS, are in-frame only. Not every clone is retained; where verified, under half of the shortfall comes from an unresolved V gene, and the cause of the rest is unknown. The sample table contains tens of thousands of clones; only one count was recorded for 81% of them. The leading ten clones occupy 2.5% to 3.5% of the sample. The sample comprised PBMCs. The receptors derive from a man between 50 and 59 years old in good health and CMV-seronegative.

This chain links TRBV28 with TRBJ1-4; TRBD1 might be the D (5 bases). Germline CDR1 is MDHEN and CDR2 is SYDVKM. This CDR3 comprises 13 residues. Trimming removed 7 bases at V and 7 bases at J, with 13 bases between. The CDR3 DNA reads TGTGCCAGCATAGAGGCAAGGGGTGAAAAACTGTTTTTT. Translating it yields CASIEARGEKLFF.

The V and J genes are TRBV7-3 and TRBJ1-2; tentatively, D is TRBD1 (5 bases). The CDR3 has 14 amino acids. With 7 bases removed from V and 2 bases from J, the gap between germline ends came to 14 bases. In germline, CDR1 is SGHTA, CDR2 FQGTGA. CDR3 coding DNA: TGTGCCAGCACCCCCGGTCGGGGGAACTATGGCTACACCTTC. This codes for CASTPGRGNYGYTF. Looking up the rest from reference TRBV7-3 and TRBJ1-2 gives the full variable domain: GAGVSQTPSNKVTEKGKYVELRCDPISGHTALYWYRQSLGQGPEFLIYFQGTGAADDSGLPNDRFFAVRPEGSVSTLKIQRTERGDSAVYLCASTPGRGNYGYTFGSGTRLTVV.

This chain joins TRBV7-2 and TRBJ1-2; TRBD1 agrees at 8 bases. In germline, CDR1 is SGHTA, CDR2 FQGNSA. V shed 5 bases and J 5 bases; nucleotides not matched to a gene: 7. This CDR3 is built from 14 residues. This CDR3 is CASSLPGQEYGYTF. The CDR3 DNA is TGTGCCAGCAGCCTACCGGGACAGGAGTATGGCTACACCTTC.

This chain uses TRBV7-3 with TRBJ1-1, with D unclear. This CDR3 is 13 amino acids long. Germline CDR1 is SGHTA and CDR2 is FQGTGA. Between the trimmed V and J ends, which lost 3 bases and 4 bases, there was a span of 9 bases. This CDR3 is CASSFDMTTEAFF. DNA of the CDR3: TGTGCCAGCAGCTTCGACATGACCACTGAAGCTTTCTTT.

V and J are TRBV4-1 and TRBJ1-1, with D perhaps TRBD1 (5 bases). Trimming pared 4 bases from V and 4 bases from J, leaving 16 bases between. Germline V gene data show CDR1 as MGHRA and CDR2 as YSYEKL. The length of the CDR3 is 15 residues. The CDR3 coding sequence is TGCGCCAGCAGCCGGAGGGGCGGCTCAGGCACTGAAGCTTTCTTT. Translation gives CASSRRGGSGTEAFF.